This T cell receptor (beta chain) emerged from a study of T cell responses to AZD1222 COVID-19 vaccine. Findings and limits, study-wide: Receipt of two AZD1222 doses was followed by a rise in Spike-specific TCR breadth and depth. At study baseline, merely six AZD1222 recipients were seropositive.

The V end lost 3 bases, the J end lost 3 bases, and 21 bases lay between the germline ends. Germline V CDR1 and CDR2: MDHEN, SYDVKM. This CDR3 spans 17 amino acids. The study pooled second doses at about 4 or about 12 weeks. This clone was seen a few times. Its antigen is not known. TCRdb's copy holds only in-frame clones and misses some; the assay was immunoSEQ multiplex PCR. Among about 270,000 clones listed, approximately 94% were seen once. The source of this sequence is an adult who received the AZD1222 COVID-19 vaccine. The sample in question was peripheral blood, obtained 28 days after the second AZD1222 dose. V usage is TRBV28 and J usage is TRBJ2-7; D unclear. DNA for the CDR3: TGTGCCAGCAGTTTGGCAGGTTACCCCGTGATCCTCTACGAGCAGTACTTC. Amino acid sequence: CASSLAGYPVILYEQYF. The whole variable domain, remainder taken from reference TRBV28 and TRBJ2-7, is DVKVTQSSRYLVKRTGEKVFLECVQDMDHENMFWYRQDPGLGLRLIYFSYDVKMKEKGDIPEGYSVSREKKERFSLILESASTNQTSMYLCASSLAGYPVILYEQYFGPGTRLTVT.